The 10 T cell receptor beta chains listed next were all sequenced from one sample in a study of vaccination and CD4 T cells after COVID-19. Specified time point: late sampling 161 to 241 days after vaccination in three convalescent patients. TCRdb called the PCR reads again in MiXCR, with one record for every CDR3 protein. The data show around 31,000 distinct CDR3 sequences, approximately 49% seen once. Sequencing used CD4+ T cells from blood, obtained about 7 months after SARS-CoV-2 vaccination. All receptors derive from a human donor who had recovered from COVID-19.

This chain uses TRBV29-1 with TRBJ2-7; a weak D match, TRBD2 (6 bases). CDR3 length: 13 amino acids. Germline CDR1 reads SQVTM; CDR2 reads ANQGSEA. Trimming pared 6 bases from V and 3 bases from J, leaving 15 bases between. CDR3 sequence reads: CSVGGTSSYEQYF. CDR3 DNA: TGCAGCGTGGGCGGTACTAGCAGCTACGAGCAGTACTTC.

This CDR3 is CASSQDFGPSSYEQYF. In nucleotides, the CDR3 is TGCGCCAGCAGCCAAGATTTTGGCCCAAGCTCCTACGAGCAGTACTTC. This chain uses TRBV4-1 with TRBJ2-7, with D unclear. Germline CDR1 MGHRA, CDR2 YSYEKL. This CDR3 is 16 amino acids long. V gave up 0 bases and J gave up 0 bases, with 12 bases separating them.

The chain employs TRBV18 and TRBJ1-6; 11 nucleotides match TRBD1. Per the germline V gene, CDR1 is KGHSH and CDR2 is LQKENI. The junction had 6 bases not matched to a gene; V was cut back by 1 base and J by 10 bases. CDR3 length: 16 amino acids. This chain's CDR3 is CASSPRTGTGGSPLHF. The CDR3 bases are TGTGCCAGCTCACCACGGACGGGGACAGGGGGATCACCCCTCCACTTT.

The chain links TRBV20-1 to TRBJ1-5; D gene uncertain. From germline, CDR1 is DFQATT and CDR2 SNEGSKA (reference sequence). The CDR3 contains 12 residues. The V end lost 6 bases, the J end lost 4 bases, and 10 bases lay between the germline ends. CDR3 nucleotides: TGCAGTGCCACGGCAGGTAATCAGCCCCAGCATTTT. Protein product: CSATAGNQPQHF.

The chain is built from TRBV7-2 and TRBJ2-1; 9 bases match TRBD2. Germline-derived CDR1 and CDR2 are SGHTA and FQGNSA. The CDR3 covers 15 residues. V gave up 1 base and J gave up 7 bases; unmatched junction bases: 5. CDR3 sequence: CASSLGRTSGNEQFF. In DNA form, the CDR3 reads TGTGCCAGCAGCTTAGGTCGCACTAGCGGGAATGAGCAGTTCTTC.

The chain joins TRBV6-5 to TRBJ2-1; D call uncertain. V was shortened by 0 bases and J by 8 bases, with 5 bases between the two germline ends. CDR3 length: 12 amino acids. CDR1 MNHEY and CDR2 SVGAGI come from the germline V gene. The CDR3: CASSYSDHEQFF. Here the CDR3 DNA reads TGTGCCAGCAGTTACTCCGACCATGAGCAGTTCTTC.

J is TRBJ1-5 and V is TRBV5-4, with 10 positions matching TRBD1. J was trimmed by 3 bases and V by 4 bases; bases with no gene match: 1. CDR1 and CDR2 (germline): SGHNT, YYREEE (reference sequence). This CDR3 has 14 residues. As DNA, the CDR3 is TGTGCCAGCAGCCGACAGGGGGCCAATCAGCCCCAGCATTTT. Translated: CASSRQGANQPQHF.

This chain links TRBV5-4 with TRBJ2-6; D remains ambiguous. Trimming shortened V by 0 bases and J by 0 bases, and 7 bases separated the two germline ends. The CDR3 length is 16 residues. Germline V gives CDR1 SGHNT, CDR2 YYREEE (reference sequence). The CDR3 sequence: CASSLGPSSGANVLTF. The CDR3 coding sequence is TGTGCCAGCAGCTTGGGACCGTCCTCTGGGGCCAACGTCCTGACTTTC.

The V and J genes are TRBV6-1 and TRBJ2-1, with D maybe TRBD1 (6 bases). Germline V gives CDR1 MNHNS, CDR2 SASEGT. The CDR3 is 14 residues long. V lost 7 bases, J lost 0 bases, and 10 bases lay in between. The CDR3 loop is CASMKDSSYNEQFF. In nucleotides, the CDR3 is TGTGCCAGCATGAAGGACAGCTCCTACAATGAGCAGTTCTTC.

The chain couples TRBV7-2 to TRBJ2-7; possibly TRBD2 for D (6 bases). CDR1 is SGHTA, CDR2 FQGNSA, per germline. Trimming stripped 1 base from V and 1 base from J, with 14 bases between. This CDR3 has 16 residues. The CDR3 spells CASSLELASASYEQYF. The DNA of the CDR3 is TGTGCCAGCAGCTTAGAGTTGGCTAGCGCTTCCTACGAGCAGTACTTC. Full variable domain (remainder filled in from reference TRBV7-2 and TRBJ2-7): GAGVSQSPSNKVTEKGKDVELRCDPISGHTALYWYRQSLGQGLEFLIYFQGNSAPDKSGLPSDRFSAERTGGSVSTLTIQRTQQEDSAVYLCASSLELASASYEQYFGPGTRLTVT.